These 11 T cell receptor beta chains share one sample of origin, sequenced in a study of ipilimumab plus nivolumab after autologous stem cell transplantation. TCRdb's table, derived via immunoSEQ multiplex PCR, lists solely in-frame clones and lacks some. This table holds 43,000 or so clones, roughly 90% found once. The sequenced sample was PBMCs, obtained in a trial of ipilimumab plus nivolumab as post-transplant consolidation. The receptor set was obtained from a male donor with multiple myeloma.

The chain links TRBV27 to TRBJ2-7; the D gene is possibly TRBD2 (7 bases). The CDR3 contains 13 residues. Trimming shortened V by 5 bases and J by 5 bases, and 13 bases separated the two germline ends. Germline V gene data show CDR1 as MNHEY and CDR2 as SMNVEV (reference sequence). For the CDR3, the DNA is TGTGCCAGCAGTGGGGGGGGGCGCCACGAGCAGTACTTC. Its protein is CASSGGGRHEQYF.

The V and J genes are TRBV7-9 and TRBJ1-4; 7 positions agree with TRBD1. V lost 8 bases, J lost 5 bases, and 8 bases stayed unmatched. Looked up from germline, CDR1 is SEHNR and CDR2 is FQNEAQ (reference sequence). CDR3 length equals 14 residues. CDR3 loop: CASGKQGINEKLFF. DNA of the CDR3: TGTGCCAGCGGGAAACAGGGGATAAATGAAAAACTGTTTTTT.

The chain carries TRBV6-4 and TRBJ2-7, with D unresolved. The ends were cut back, 3 bases at V and 0 bases at J, with 6 bases in the middle. This CDR3 spans 13 amino acids. Looked up from germline, CDR1 is MRHNA and CDR2 is SNTAGT. CDR3 sequence: CASSEAGSYEQYF. The CDR3 DNA reads as TGTGCCAGCAGTGAGGCAGGCTCCTACGAGCAGTACTTC.

This chain uses TRBV27 with TRBJ1-6; 9 nucleotides match TRBD1. V lost 8 bases, J lost 5 bases, and 7 bases stayed unmatched. The CDR3 loop spans 15 amino acids. Germline CDR1 is MNHEY and CDR2 is SMNVEV (reference sequence). The CDR3 protein is CASSRDRVHNSPLHF. In nucleotides, the CDR3 is TGTGCCAGCTCCCGGGACAGGGTGCATAATTCACCCCTCCACTTT.

This rearrangement joins TRBV15 to TRBJ2-2; D is undetermined. Per germline, CDR1 LNHNV and CDR2 YYDKDF (reference sequence). CDR3 size: 16 residues. The V end was cut by 0 bases, the J end by 0 bases, with 8 bases between. The CDR3 DNA is TGTGCCACCAGCAGAGAAGACCCTTCGAACACCGGGGAGCTGTTTTTT. Amino acids: CATSREDPSNTGELFF.

This clone was seen just once. This chain connects TRBV30 to TRBJ1-4; 7 bases are shared with TRBD1. Germline V gene data show CDR1 as GTSNPN and CDR2 as SVGIG (reference sequence). V lost 5 bases, J lost 8 bases, and 5 bases stayed unmatched. CDR3 length: 12 amino acids. CDR3 DNA: TGTGCCTGGGGGCAGGGGGGCGAAAAACTGTTTTTT. This codes for CAWGQGGEKLFF.

This chain links TRBV2 with TRBJ2-7; TRBD2 is a possible D gene (6 bases). In germline, CDR1 is SNHLY, CDR2 FYNNEI. With 6 bases removed from V and 0 bases from J, the gap between germline ends came to 15 bases. This CDR3 has 15 amino acids. The CDR3 here is CASREPGGDSYEQYF. In DNA form, the CDR3 reads TGTGCCAGCAGGGAGCCCGGAGGGGACTCCTACGAGCAGTACTTC.

V and J are TRBV4-1 and TRBJ2-1; TRBD2 matches at 12 bases. V shed 4 bases, J shed 2 bases, and the junction held 3 bases outside the gene matches. Per germline, CDR1 MGHRA and CDR2 YSYEKL. The CDR3 runs 16 residues. CDR3 DNA: TGCGCCAGCAGCCCAAGGACTAGCGGGACCTACAATGAGCAGTTCTTC. As protein: CASSPRTSGTYNEQFF.

The rearrangement uses TRBV6-6 and TRBJ2-7; D is unclear. CDR3 length equals 14 residues. CDR1 and CDR2 (germline): MNHNY, SVGAGI (reference sequence). V was cut by 2 bases and J by 2 bases, with 10 bases left in between. CDR3 DNA: TGTGCCAGCAGTTACGATCCGGGCCCCTACGAGCAGTACTTC. Translated: CASSYDPGPYEQYF.

This clone was found a few times. The genes are TRBV5-1 and TRBJ1-2, with no clear D. Germline CDR1 SGHRS, CDR2 YFSETQ. V was shortened by 4 bases and J by 0 bases, with 16 bases between the two germline ends. This CDR3 contains 16 residues. The CDR3 reads CASSQAGDPTNYGYTF. The CDR3 DNA sequence: TGCGCCAGCAGCCAAGCCGGGGATCCCACTAACTATGGCTACACCTTC.

The gene calls are TRBV19 and TRBJ1-6; 9 nucleotides line up with TRBD1. Per germline, CDR1 LNHDA and CDR2 SQIVND (reference sequence). The CDR3 has 16 amino acids. J gave up 9 bases and V 5 bases, and 11 bases lay outside the gene matches. CDR3 sequence reads: CASSGAQGALGSPLHF. The CDR3 region has the DNA TGTGCCAGTAGTGGGGCACAGGGGGCGTTAGGTTCACCCCTCCACTTT.